The 25 T cell receptor beta chains reported below all come from one sample, sequenced in a study of blood T cell repertoires in COVID-19. TCRdb keeps only in-frame clones here, not all; method: immunoSEQ multiplex PCR. In the table there are 150,000 to 170,000 clones, about 90% of which are singletons. The specimen was peripheral blood. These receptors all stem from a man aged 45 to 65 with acute or convalescent COVID-19.

J is TRBJ2-1 and V is TRBV9, with a weak D call TRBD1 (6 bases). V was cut by 6 bases and J by 7 bases, with 20 bases left in between. Germline V lookup: CDR1 SGDLS, CDR2 YYNGEE. The CDR3 has 15 residues. CDR3 in DNA: TGTGCCAGCAATCACGGTTTGGGGGCTCAGAATGAGCAGTTCTTC. Its translation: CASNHGLGAQNEQFF. Using reference TRBV9 and TRBJ2-1 for the parts outside the CDR3, the full variable domain is DSGVTQTPKHLITATGQRVTLRCSPRSGDLSVYWYQQSLDQGLQFLIQYYNGEERAKGNILERFSAQQFPDLHSELNLSSLELGDSALYFCASNHGLGAQNEQFFGPGTRLTVL.

This clone was detected once. V and J are TRBV7-9 and TRBJ2-7; the D gene is possibly TRBD2 (6 bases). Per the germline V gene, CDR1 is SEHNR and CDR2 is FQNEAQ (reference sequence). V was clipped by 7 bases and J by 1 base, with 20 bases between them. The CDR3 is 16 residues long. CDR3 DNA: TGTGCCAGCACCGCCGGGGTCCGGGAGTCATCCTACGAGCAGTACTTC. It codes for CASTAGVRESSYEQYF.

The chain links TRBV19 to TRBJ2-7; possibly TRBD1 for D (5 bases). This CDR3 contains 11 residues. CDR1 and CDR2 from the germline V gene are LNHDA and SQIVND (reference sequence). V dropped 5 bases and J dropped 5 bases, with 7 bases sitting between them. The CDR3 here is CASSQGNEQYF. The CDR3 DNA reads TGTGCCAGTAGTCAGGGAAACGAGCAGTACTTC. Variable domain in full (rest from reference TRBV19 and TRBJ2-7): DGGITQSPKYLFRKEGQNVTLSCEQNLNHDAMYWYRQDPGQGLRLIYYSQIVNDFQKGDIAEGYSVSREKKESFPLTVTSAQKNPTAFYLCASSQGNEQYFGPGTRLTVT.

CDR3 sequence reads: CASSPGTPSDYTF. CDR3 nucleotide sequence: TGTGCCAGCAGCCCCGGGACACCTTCAGACTACACCTTC. The chain is built from TRBV4-2 and TRBJ1-2, with a possible D match to TRBD1 (6 bases). V was trimmed by 4 bases and J by 10 bases, leaving 16 bases between them. The CDR3 extends over 13 amino acids. CDR1 is LGHNA and CDR2 is YNFKEQ in the germline V gene.

J is TRBJ2-2 and V is TRBV7-3; 7 positions match TRBD1. The CDR3 covers 13 residues. The trim removed 5 bases at V and 7 bases at J, leaving 4 bases unmatched. The germline V gene encodes CDR1 SGHTA and CDR2 FQGTGA. CDR3 loop: CASSIQGNGELFF. CDR3 DNA: TGTGCCAGCAGCATACAGGGGAACGGGGAGCTGTTTTTT.

This chain connects TRBV11-2 to TRBJ1-1; D is ambiguous. Trimming left V 7 bases short and J 6 bases short, with 18 bases between. The V gene's germline CDR1 is SGHAT and CDR2 FQNNGV. The CDR3 is 14 amino acids. CDR3: CASTADTLFSEAFF. The CDR3 DNA is TGTGCCAGCACCGCCGACACTTTATTCTCTGAAGCTTTCTTT.

This chain connects TRBV28 to TRBJ2-7; TRBD1 is a possible D gene (6 bases). V was clipped by 10 bases and J by 3 bases, with 13 bases between them. This CDR3 is built from 12 residues. CDR1 and CDR2 (germline): MDHEN, SYDVKM. CDR3 in amino acids: CATRDTFYEQYV. In nucleotides, the CDR3 is TGTGCCACCCGGGACACGTTCTACGAGCAGTACGTC.

The CDR3 DNA reads as TGTGCCAGCAGCCGGCCTCCGGGACAGGGAACTGGTGGCTATGGCTACACCTTC. This encodes CASSRPPGQGTGGYGYTF. This chain uses TRBV5-4 with TRBJ1-2, with 9 bases matching TRBD1. CDR1 and CDR2 (germline): SGHNT, YYREEE (reference sequence). The CDR3 extends over 18 amino acids. The J segment lost 4 bases and the V segment lost 4 bases, leaving 17 bases of the junction unmatched.

This chain joins TRBV14 and TRBJ1-6; D perhaps matches TRBD1 (5 bases). The CDR3 runs 15 residues. Germline V gene sequence: CDR1 SGHDN, CDR2 FVKESK. Trimming pared 6 bases from V and 8 bases from J, leaving 17 bases between. CDR3 nucleotides: TGTGCCAGCAGTCGTGACGGGGGGGTTGATTCACCCCTCCACTTT. This sequence encodes CASSRDGGVDSPLHF.

The chain uses TRBV6-1 and TRBJ2-7; D is perhaps TRBD1 (5 bases). CDR1 is MNHNS and CDR2 is SASEGT in the germline V gene. The length of the CDR3 is 16 residues. Trimming took 2 bases from V and 3 from J, leaving 17 bases between them. DNA for the CDR3: TGTGCCAGCAGTGAAAAAATACGGCAGGGTGTCTACGAGCAGTACTTC. This encodes CASSEKIRQGVYEQYF.

V is TRBV27 and J is TRBJ2-3, with 11 bases fitting TRBD2. CDR3 length equals 16 residues. From germline, CDR1 is MNHEY and CDR2 SMNVEV (reference sequence). V shed 5 bases, J shed 11 bases, and the junction held 15 bases outside the gene matches. The CDR3 coding sequence is TGTGCCAGCAGTCCTGCCCCGGGACTAGCGGTATTGGTGCAGTATTTT. This codes for CASSPAPGLAVLVQYF.

V is TRBV11-3 and J is TRBJ2-2; 8 positions agree with TRBD1. Unmatched junction bases numbered 20, after V lost 1 base and J lost 10 bases. The germline V gene has CDR1 SGHNT and CDR2 YENEEA. There are 19 residues in the CDR3. In DNA form, the CDR3 reads TGTGCCAGCAGCTTAGGTTCGATAATGGCACAGGGGGAACCCGAGGAGCTGTTTTTT. Amino acid sequence: CASSLGSIMAQGEPEELFF.

The V call is TRBV2, the J call TRBJ2-7; 8 positions match TRBD2. V shed 7 bases and J 0 bases; nucleotides not matched to a gene: 8. Germline CDR1 reads SNHLY; CDR2 reads FYNNEI. The CDR3 loop spans 15 amino acids. The CDR3: CASTGWREASYEQYF. CDR3 bases: TGTGCCAGCACGGGTTGGCGGGAGGCCTCCTACGAGCAGTACTTC.

The rearrangement links TRBV28 to TRBJ2-2, with 13 bases matching TRBD2. This CDR3 is built from 17 residues. CDR1 and CDR2 from the germline V gene are MDHEN and SYDVKM. Trimming cost V 4 bases and J 4 bases; bases outside gene matches: 6. The CDR3 region has the DNA TGTGCCAGCAGTTCCACACTAGCGGGGGGGCCCACCGGGGAGCTGTTTTTT. This translates into CASSSTLAGGPTGELFF.

The J gene is TRBJ1-1, the V gene TRBV4-1, with D possibly matching TRBD1 (5 bases). V was trimmed by 0 bases and J by 7 bases, leaving 12 bases between them. This CDR3 contains 14 residues. Germline assignment: CDR1 MGHRA and CDR2 YSYEKL. CDR3 region: CASSQEISTDEAFF. DNA for the CDR3: TGCGCCAGCAGCCAAGAAATTTCGACAGATGAAGCTTTCTTT.

The rearrangement uses TRBV7-9 and TRBJ2-7; perhaps TRBD1 as D (5 bases). CDR3 length: 13 amino acids. Germline V CDR1 and CDR2: SEHNR, FQNEAQ (reference sequence). Trimming took off 4 bases at V and 2 bases at J, with 9 bases between the two ends. The CDR3 sequence is CASSSKGTYEQYF. In DNA form, the CDR3 reads TGTGCCAGCAGCTCCAAGGGGACCTACGAGCAGTACTTC.

This chain uses TRBV5-1 with TRBJ2-6; 7 bases align to TRBD1. With V trimmed by 2 bases and J by 0 bases, 5 bases remained unmatched. The CDR3 runs 17 residues. Germline V gene data show CDR1 as SGHRS and CDR2 as YFSETQ. CDR3 nucleotide sequence: TGCGCCAGCAGCTTTACAGGGGAGCTCTCTGGGGCCAACGTCCTGACTTTC. The encoded protein is CASSFTGELSGANVLTF.

This chain uses TRBV29-1 with TRBJ2-2; D perhaps matches TRBD2 (5 bases). V was shortened by 4 bases and J by 0 bases, with 9 bases between the two germline ends. CDR1 SQVTM and CDR2 ANQGSEA come from the germline V gene. CDR3 length: 14 amino acids. The CDR3 DNA reads as TGCAGCGTTGTGGAGGATACGAACACCGGGGAGCTGTTTTTT. Residues: CSVVEDTNTGELFF.

The chain uses TRBV4-2 and TRBJ2-3, with 12 bases matching TRBD2. This CDR3 has 16 amino acids. Trimming at V came to 6 bases and at J to 6 bases, leaving 10 bases not matched to a gene. Germline CDR1 is LGHNA and CDR2 is YNFKEQ. The CDR3 DNA sequence: TGTGCCAGCAGGGAGACTAGCGGGGGCTACCGGGATACGCAGTATTTT. This sequence encodes CASRETSGGYRDTQYF.

This sequence joins TRBV5-1 and TRBJ1-5; D remains unclear. CDR1 is SGHRS and CDR2 is YFSETQ in the germline V gene. The CDR3 totals 13 residues. V was trimmed by 0 bases and J by 5 bases, leaving 6 bases between them. CDR3: CASSLDSDQPQHF. The CDR3 bases are TGCGCCAGCAGCTTGGATTCGGATCAGCCCCAGCATTTT.

This sequence joins TRBV7-2 and TRBJ2-2; TRBD2 matches 10 bases. CDR3 length: 16 residues. V trimming: 1 base; J trimming: 6 bases; junction bases outside the gene matches: 5. Looked up from germline, CDR1 is SGHTA and CDR2 is FQGNSA. The CDR3 sequence: CASSLVQRGGSGELFF. As DNA, the CDR3 is TGTGCCAGCAGCTTAGTCCAGCGGGGGGGCTCCGGGGAGCTGTTTTTT.

V is TRBV5-6 and J is TRBJ1-6, with TRBD1 identical over 7 bases. Germline V gene sequence: CDR1 SGHDT, CDR2 YYEEEE. This CDR3 spans 14 amino acids. After removal of 1 base from V and 6 bases from J, the junction contained 1 base not matched to a gene. The CDR3 DNA reads as TGTGCCAGCAGCTTGAGGGGGCCTAATTCACCCCTCCACTTT. Its translation: CASSLRGPNSPLHF.

This chain uses TRBV6-1 with TRBJ2-3; D remains ambiguous. The ends were cut back, 3 bases at V and 1 base at J, with 8 bases in the middle. This CDR3 region has 14 residues. Germline CDR1 MNHNS, CDR2 SASEGT. CDR3 nucleotide sequence: TGTGCCAGCAGTGAGGCCTTTGGCACAGATACGCAGTATTTT. Translation: CASSEAFGTDTQYF.

V gene TRBV18 combines with J gene TRBJ2-1; D is undetermined. Trimming removed 6 bases from V and 5 bases from J, with 5 bases in between. From germline, CDR1 is KGHSH and CDR2 LQKENI. This CDR3 comprises 11 residues. The CDR3 DNA reads as TGTGCCAGCTCCCAGAACAATGAGCAGTTCTTC. Translation: CASSQNNEQFF.

The chain uses TRBV9 and TRBJ2-3, with a weak D call TRBD2 (6 bases). This CDR3 has 14 residues. The V gene's germline CDR1 is SGDLS and CDR2 YYNGEE. Trimming shortened V by 3 bases and J by 4 bases, and 12 bases separated the two germline ends. The DNA of the CDR3 is TGTGCCAGCAGCGCAGAGCCGGGGGCAGATACGCAGTATTTT. This translates into CASSAEPGADTQYF.